Below are 3 T cell receptor beta chains sequenced from a single sample in a study of blood T cell repertoires in COVID-19. Clones were sequenced by immunoSEQ multiplex PCR, and TCRdb holds only the in-frame ones, with some missing. Among about 220,000 clones listed, roughly 84% were seen once. Material: PBMCs or T cells enriched from blood (not recorded which). The receptors here all came from a woman aged 40 to 50 who had recovered from COVID-19.

The chain carries TRBV11-1 and TRBJ2-1; possible D gene TRBD1, 5 bases. Per the germline V gene, CDR1 is SGHAT and CDR2 is FQDESV (reference sequence). V was pared by 4 bases and J by 0 bases, with 10 bases between. This CDR3 region has 15 residues. The CDR3 DNA reads TGTGCCAGCAGCTCGACAGATAGCTCCTACAATGAGCAGTTCTTC. Its translation: CASSSTDSSYNEQFF.

CDR3 residues: CASSLDRGEKLFF. Written as DNA, the CDR3 is TGTGCCAGCAGCTTAGACAGGGGAGAAAAACTGTTTTTT. V usage is TRBV7-9 and J usage is TRBJ1-4; 7 bases map to TRBD1. This CDR3 spans 13 amino acids. After removal of 1 base from V and 8 bases from J, the junction contained 1 base not matched to a gene. Germline V gene lookup returns CDR1 SEHNR and CDR2 FQNEAQ (reference sequence).

The genes are TRBV28 and TRBJ1-6; no clear D. CDR3 size: 15 residues. Trimming removed 3 bases at V and 4 bases at J, with 10 bases between. Germline CDR1 and CDR2: MDHEN and SYDVKM. DNA for the CDR3: TGTGCCAGCAGTTTCGAGGGAGGGTATAATTCACCCCTCCACTTT. Residues: CASSFEGGYNSPLHF.